Each of the 10 T cell receptor beta chains below was sequenced from the same sample in a study of TIL therapy for anti-PD-1-resistant metastatic lung cancer. The libraries were made with immunoSEQ v3. Profiled with immunoSEQ multiplex PCR; TCRdb holds only in-frame clones, not every one. This table has around 100,000 clones, about 71% appearing once. Indicated time point: pre-treatment sample, taken before nivolumab and TIL therapy. Tumor tissue came from excised metastases, mostly pleural nodules or supraclavicular lymph nodes. The material sequenced was tumor tissue, taken at baseline. The receptors come from a person aged 25 to 85 with non-small cell lung cancer.

This chain links TRBV4-3 with TRBJ1-4; a possible D gene is TRBD1 (5 bases). The CDR3 is 14 residues long. CDR1 is LGHNA, CDR2 YSLEER, per germline. The V gene lost 4 bases and the J gene lost 7 bases, with 13 bases spanning the gap. The chain's CDR3 is CASSRGEGFEKLFF. CDR3 coding DNA: TGCGCCAGCAGCCGGGGGGAGGGATTTGAAAAACTGTTTTTT.

The J gene is TRBJ2-3, the V gene TRBV28, with unresolved D. Trimming cost V 6 bases and J 0 bases, with 22 bases left between them. CDR1 MDHEN and CDR2 SYDVKM come from the germline V gene. The CDR3 runs to 18 residues. In DNA form, the CDR3 reads TGTGCCAGCAGGGTTCCACAGACAAACCAAAGAAGCACAGATACGCAGTATTTT. Protein product: CASRVPQTNQRSTDTQYF.

The rearrangement links TRBV30 to TRBJ2-3; no firm D call. From germline, CDR1 is GTSNPN and CDR2 SVGIG (reference sequence). CDR3 size: 13 residues. The ends were cut back, 0 bases at V and 2 bases at J, with 6 bases in the middle. The CDR3 protein is CAWSVLVTDTQYF. CDR3 coding DNA: TGTGCCTGGAGTGTTCTGGTCACAGATACGCAGTATTTT.

In its sample, this clone was seen once. The chain has TRBV18 and TRBJ2-5; D unclear. Looked up from germline, CDR1 is KGHSH and CDR2 is LQKENI. CDR3 length: 13 amino acids. Trimming removed 2 bases at V and 4 bases at J, with 8 bases between. The DNA for the CDR3 is TGTGCCAGCTCACCAGGCCAGTTAGAGACCCAGTACTTC. It yields the protein CASSPGQLETQYF.

A few counts support this clone. The rearrangement links TRBV7-2 to TRBJ1-1; D perhaps matches TRBD1 (5 bases). From germline, CDR1 is SGHTA and CDR2 FQGNSA. CDR3 length equals 15 residues. V was trimmed by 5 bases and J by 6 bases, leaving 19 bases between them. In nucleotides, the CDR3 is TGTGCCAGCAGCCCCCCCGGGACGGGGAGGTCTGAAGCTTTCTTT. Its translation: CASSPPGTGRSEAFF.

V gene TRBV5-1 combines with J gene TRBJ1-2; TRBD1 might be the D (6 bases). From germline, CDR1 is SGHRS and CDR2 YFSETQ. Trimming pared 4 bases from V and 4 bases from J, leaving 14 bases between. The CDR3 runs 14 residues. The CDR3 DNA is TGCGCCAGCAGCAACCTGACAGGACTCTATGGCTACACCTTC. Translation gives CASSNLTGLYGYTF.

The chain links TRBV6-1 to TRBJ2-3, with 11 positions matching TRBD2. CDR1 is MNHNS, CDR2 SASEGT, per germline. The CDR3 covers 15 residues. After removal of 3 bases from V and 4 bases from J, the junction contained 3 bases not matched to a gene. The CDR3 sequence: CASSELAGGPDTQYF. CDR3 in DNA: TGTGCCAGCAGTGAGCTAGCGGGGGGTCCAGATACGCAGTATTTT.

The J gene is TRBJ2-3, the V gene TRBV7-6, with TRBD1 matching 10 bases. Germline CDR1 reads SGHVS; CDR2 reads FNYEAQ. Unmatched junction bases numbered 8, after V lost 6 bases and J lost 2 bases. The CDR3 length is 16 residues. This chain's CDR3 is CASRYPGQGYTDTQYF. The CDR3 DNA sequence: TGTGCCAGCAGATACCCGGGACAGGGGTACACAGATACGCAGTATTTT.

The chain uses TRBV28 and TRBJ1-5, with D perhaps matching TRBD1 (5 bases). The ends were cut back, 5 bases at V and 0 bases at J, with 17 bases in the middle. The CDR3 totals 17 residues. Germline V lookup: CDR1 MDHEN, CDR2 SYDVKM. The CDR3 reads CASSTPGRGYSNQPQHF. The CDR3 coding sequence is TGTGCCAGCAGTACCCCAGGGAGGGGATATAGCAATCAGCCCCAGCATTTT. Drawing the rest from reference TRBV28 and TRBJ1-5, the complete variable domain is DVKVTQSSRYLVKRTGEKVFLECVQDMDHENMFWYRQDPGLGLRLIYFSYDVKMKEKGDIPEGYSVSREKKERFSLILESASTNQTSMYLCASSTPGRGYSNQPQHFGDGTRLSIL.

CDR3 loop: CASSEGGDRISYEQYF. The CDR3 DNA follows: TGTGCCAGCAGTGAAGGGGGGGACAGAATTTCCTACGAGCAGTACTTC. The chain couples TRBV25-1 to TRBJ2-7, with D perhaps assigned TRBD1 or TRBD2 (7 bases each). V lost 2 bases and J lost 1, with 15 bases in between. Germline CDR1 is MGHDK and CDR2 is SYGVNS. The CDR3 length is 16 residues.